The rows below give T cell receptor beta chains drawn from one sample of a study of regulatory T cells in long-lasting Graves disease. TCRdb reanalysed the multiplex PCR reads using MiXCR and keeps one entry per CDR3 protein. The sample contains around 400,000 distinct CDR3 sequences, more than 20% of which appear only once. This sample comprised peripheral blood mononuclear cells (PBMCs), obtained when the disease was refractory, from a patient treated with antithyroid drugs. These receptors were taken from a woman aged 35 to 49 with Graves disease. The CDR3 runs from the conserved cysteine through the conserved F or W. D genes are given only for firm matches. Rows give clone size only sometimes, using once, few, many, or a class for an expanded clone.

.	TRBV14	TRBJ2-6	.	TGTGCCAGCAGCCAAGATAGGTGGGGGGCTGGGGCCAACGTCCTGACTTTC	CASSQDRWGAGANVLTF
.	TRBV6-2/TRBV6-3	TRBJ1-5	.	TGTGCCAGCAGTGAAAATTTGGGTAGCAATCAGCCCCAGCATTTT	CASSENLGSNQPQHF
few	TRBV11-2	TRBJ2-7	TRBD1	TGTGCCAGCAGCTCGTTAAGGGGGCGCCGGCCTTACGAGCAGTACTTC	CASSSLRGRRPYEQYF
many	TRBV12-3/TRBV12-4	TRBJ2-2	TRBD1	TGTGCCAGCAGTCCCAGGACAGGGGTTAACACCGGGGAGCTGTTTTTT	CASSPRTGVNTGELFF
.	TRBV29-1	TRBJ1-4	TRBD1	TGCAGCGCCGGGGACAGCGTTGAAAAACTGTTTTTT	CSAGDSVEKLFF
many	TRBV15	TRBJ2-7	.	TGTGCCACCAGCCCTGGGGGCTACGAGCAGTACTTC	CATSPGGYEQYF
few	TRBV28	TRBJ2-1	TRBD2	TGTGCCAGCCGTCCCGGGACTAGCTTACGGGATGAGCAGTTCTTC	CASRPGTSLRDEQFF
many	TRBV6-1	TRBJ1-1	.	TGTGCCAGCAGTGAAGCCGGAGGGGGGGCTGGGGCTGAAGCTTTCTTT	CASSEAGGGAGAEAFF
many	TRBV11-2	TRBJ2-5	.	TGTGCCAGCAGCATTAGCGGCCAAGAGACCCAGTACTTC	CASSISGQETQYF
few	TRBV5-1	TRBJ2-7	.	TGCGCCAGCAGCTTGGTAGGGTACTACGAGCAGTACTTC	CASSLVGYYEQYF
.	TRBV20-1	TRBJ1-1	.	TGCAGTGGCAAGTGGTGGAGGGGGGCCACTGAAGCTTTCTTT	CSGKWWRGATEAFF
few	TRBV10-3	TRBJ1-1	TRBD1	TGTGCCATCAGTGCCATTACAGGGGCGGATGAAGCTTTCTTT	CAISAITGADEAFF
many	TRBV2	TRBJ2-1	TRBD1	TGTGCCAGCAGGGGGACAGGGCTCTACAATGAGCAGTTCTTC	CASRGTGLYNEQFF
few	TRBV5-6	TRBJ1-1	TRBD1	TGTGCCAGCAGCCCGTGGGACAGGATGAACACTGAAGCTTTCTTT	CASSPWDRMNTEAFF
many	TRBV6-5	TRBJ2-7	.	TGTGCCAGCAGTTATGACTACCGCTCCTACGAGCAGTACTTC	CASSYDYRSYEQYF
many	TRBV6-5	TRBJ2-7	TRBD2	TGTGCCAGCAGTTACGCGGGACTAGCGGGAGTCAACGAGCAGTACTTC	CASSYAGLAGVNEQYF
few	TRBV10-1	TRBJ2-2	.	TGCGCCAGCAGTGAGTCAAGTACCGGGGAGCTGTTTTTT	CASSESSTGELFF
few	TRBV19	TRBJ2-5	.	TGTGCCAGTAGTATAGGGCAGAAAGAGACCCAGTACTTC	CASSIGQKETQYF
.	TRBV12-3/TRBV12-4	TRBJ1-6	.	TGTGCCAGCAGTTTGAAGGGCCCCCCATCGGCCCTCCACTTT	CASSLKGPPSALHF
many	TRBV28	TRBJ2-2	.	TGTGCCAGCAGCCTTTTAGCGGAAACCGGGGAGCTGTTTTTT	CASSLLAETGELFF
once	TRBV6-5	TRBJ1-1	.	TGTGCCAGTAGTTATCCACGGAACACTGAAGCTTTCTTT	CASSYPRNTEAFF
many	TRBV11-2	TRBJ2-7	TRBD2	TGTGCCAGCAGCTTCGGACTAGCGGGGCCCTACGAGCAGTACTTC	CASSFGLAGPYEQYF
few	TRBV12-3/TRBV12-4	TRBJ1-2	.	TGTGCCAGCAGTCTGACGTCCACCCCCGGAAAATATGGCTACACCTTC	CASSLTSTPGKYGYTF
.	TRBV14	TRBJ1-2	.	TGTGCCAGCAGCCAGGGACTAAACTATGGCTACACCTTC	CASSQGLNYGYTF
many	TRBV28	TRBJ1-5	.	TGTGCCAGCAGAGGTACAGGGAACCAGCATTTT	CASRGTGNQHF
.	TRBV7-9	TRBJ1-5	.	TGTGCCAGCAGCTTAGCTCGCCAACGGGACATCGATCAGCCCCAGCATTTT	CASSLARQRDIDQPQHF
few	TRBV28	TRBJ2-3	TRBD2	TGTGCCAGCAGCACAGCCCGACTAGCGGGAACAGATACGCAGTATTTT	CASSTARLAGTDTQYF
.	TRBV6-1	TRBJ2-2	TRBD1	TGTGCCAGCAGGGGACAGGGGCGAGTGAACACCGGGGAGCTGTTTTTT	CASRGQGRVNTGELFF
.	TRBV28	TRBJ2-1	TRBD2	TGTGCCAGCAGTCCATGGATACTAGCGGGAGATGATGAGCAGTTCTTC	CASSPWILAGDDEQFF
many	TRBV13	TRBJ1-2	TRBD1	TGTGCCAGCAGCTTAGATGGGACAGCCCCAATCTATGGCTACACCTTC	CASSLDGTAPIYGYTF
few	TRBV15	TRBJ2-5	TRBD2	TGTGCCACCAGGGCCAGCGGGAGGGTCCAAGAGACCCAGTACTTC	CATRASGRVQETQYF
few	TRBV7-9	TRBJ1-4	.	TGTGCCAGCAGCTACACAACGGACGCAACTAATGAAAAACTGTTTTTT	CASSYTTDATNEKLFF
.	TRBV10-3	TRBJ2-7	TRBD1	TGTGCCATCAGTGAGTCGACAGGGGCCAACTACTACGAGCAGTACTTC	CAISESTGANYYEQYF
.	TRBV12-3/TRBV12-4	TRBJ2-1	.	TGTGCCAGCAGTACCAGTCTACGGGGGAGAAACAATGAGCAGTTCTTC	CASSTSLRGRNNEQFF
few	TRBV2	TRBJ2-4	.	TGTGCCAGCAGTTACGGGACTGAAATACTAGCCAAAAACATTCAGTACTTC	CASSYGTEILAKNIQYF
.	TRBV24-1	TRBJ2-2	.	TGTGCCACCAGTCCTGGCGCGTCCGGGGAGCTGTTTTTT	CATSPGASGELFF
many	TRBV28	TRBJ2-3	TRBD1	TGTGCCAGCAGTTCACCCGGACAGGGAACAGATACGCAGTATTTT	CASSSPGQGTDTQYF
many	TRBV28	TRBJ2-2	.	TGTGCCAGCCGTGGTGGTGGGGGCCCCGGGGAGCTGTTTTTT	CASRGGGGPGELFF
.	TRBV19	TRBJ2-7	.	TGTGCCAGTAGTATCGGGGGAGGCGAGCAGTACTTC	CASSIGGGEQYF
.	TRBV10-2	TRBJ2-5	TRBD1	TGCGCCAGCAGTAAGCCCGGGACAGCTCAAGAGACCCAGTACTTC	CASSKPGTAQETQYF
many	TRBV11-2	TRBJ1-6	.	TGTGCCAGCAGCTTAGACCCCTATAATTCACCCCTCCACTTT	CASSLDPYNSPLHF
many	TRBV5-1	TRBJ1-6	.	TGCGCCAGCAGCTTGGACGGAGGGGATTCACCCCTCCACTTT	CASSLDGGDSPLHF
.	TRBV4-1	TRBJ1-1	.	TGCGCCAGCAGCCAAGAACCTTACCGAGGCCCACGGCCCACTGAAGCTTTCTTT	CASSQEPYRGPRPTEAFF
.	TRBV4-3	TRBJ2-7	.	TGCGCCAGCAGCCAAGGGACCTCGGGCGAGCAGTACTTC	CASSQGTSGEQYF
many	TRBV2	TRBJ2-7	TRBD1	TGTGCCAGCAGTGAATCCATGGGGACAGACTCCTACGAGCAGTACTTC	CASSESMGTDSYEQYF
many	TRBV11-2	TRBJ2-6	TRBD1	TGTGCCAGCAGCGGCAGGGACAGGGTCCTCTCTGGGGCCAACGTCCTGACTTTC	CASSGRDRVLSGANVLTF
few	TRBV4-1	TRBJ1-1	.	TGCGCCAGCAGCCAAGTAGAAACAGGGAACACTGAAGCTTTCTTT	CASSQVETGNTEAFF
.	TRBV11-2	TRBJ2-2	TRBD2	TGTGCCAGCAGCACTAGCGGGAGGCCCGGGGAGCTGTTTTTT	CASSTSGRPGELFF